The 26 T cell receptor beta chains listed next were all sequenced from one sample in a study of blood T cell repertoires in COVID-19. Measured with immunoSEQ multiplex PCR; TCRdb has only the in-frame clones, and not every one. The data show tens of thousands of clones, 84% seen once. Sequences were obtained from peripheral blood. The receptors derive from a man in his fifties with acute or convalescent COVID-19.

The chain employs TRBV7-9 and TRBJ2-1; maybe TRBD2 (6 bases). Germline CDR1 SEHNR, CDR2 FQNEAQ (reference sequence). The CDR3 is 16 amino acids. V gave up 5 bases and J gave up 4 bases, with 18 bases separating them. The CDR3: CASSLTFREMYNEQFF. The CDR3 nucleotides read TGTGCCAGCAGCCTCACATTCCGGGAGATGTACAATGAGCAGTTCTTC. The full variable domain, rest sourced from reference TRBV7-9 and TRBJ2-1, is DTGVSQNPRHKITKRGQNVTFRCDPISEHNRLYWYRQTLGQGPEFLTYFQNEAQLEKSRLLSDRFSAERPKGSFSTLEIQRTEQGDSAMYLCASSLTFREMYNEQFFGPGTRLTVL.

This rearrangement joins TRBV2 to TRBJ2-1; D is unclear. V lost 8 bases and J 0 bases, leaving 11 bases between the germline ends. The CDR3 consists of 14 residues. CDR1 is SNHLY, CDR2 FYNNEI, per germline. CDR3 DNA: TGTGCCAGCCTTCTGCGGAGCTCCTACAATGAGCAGTTCTTC. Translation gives CASLLRSSYNEQFF.

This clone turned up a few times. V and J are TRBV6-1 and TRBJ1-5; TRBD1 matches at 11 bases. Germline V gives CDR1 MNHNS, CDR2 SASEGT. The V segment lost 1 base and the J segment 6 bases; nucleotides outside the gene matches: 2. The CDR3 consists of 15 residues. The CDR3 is CASSEGTGGVQPQHF. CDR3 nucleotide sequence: TGTGCCAGCAGTGAAGGGACAGGGGGCGTTCAGCCCCAGCATTTT.

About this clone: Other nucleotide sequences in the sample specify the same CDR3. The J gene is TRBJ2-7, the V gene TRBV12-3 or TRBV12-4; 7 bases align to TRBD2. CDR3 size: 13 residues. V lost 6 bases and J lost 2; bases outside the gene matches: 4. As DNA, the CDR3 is TGTGCCAGCAGGAGCGGGGTGACCTACGAGCAGTACTTC. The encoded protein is CASRSGVTYEQYF.

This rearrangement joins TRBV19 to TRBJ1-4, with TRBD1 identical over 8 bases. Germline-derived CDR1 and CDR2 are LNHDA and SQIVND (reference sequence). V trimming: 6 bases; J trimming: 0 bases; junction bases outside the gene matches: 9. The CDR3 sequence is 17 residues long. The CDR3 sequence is CASSRQGRTSTNEKLFF. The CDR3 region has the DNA TGTGCCAGTAGCAGACAGGGGCGGACTTCAACTAATGAAAAACTGTTTTTT.

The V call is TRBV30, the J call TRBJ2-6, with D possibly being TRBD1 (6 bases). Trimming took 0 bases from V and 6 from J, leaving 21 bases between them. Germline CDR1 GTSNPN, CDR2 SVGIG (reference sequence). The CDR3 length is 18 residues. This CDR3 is CAWSVAGVTFAAANVLTF. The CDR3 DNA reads TGTGCCTGGAGTGTTGCAGGGGTAACTTTCGCGGCGGCCAACGTCCTGACTTTC.

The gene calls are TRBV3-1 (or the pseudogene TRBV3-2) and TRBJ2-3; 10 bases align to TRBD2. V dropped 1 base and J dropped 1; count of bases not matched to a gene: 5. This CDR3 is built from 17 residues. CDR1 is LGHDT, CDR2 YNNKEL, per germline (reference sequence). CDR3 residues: CASSQVITSGGTDTQYF. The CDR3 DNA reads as TGTGCCAGCAGCCAAGTTATTACTAGCGGGGGCACAGATACGCAGTATTTT.

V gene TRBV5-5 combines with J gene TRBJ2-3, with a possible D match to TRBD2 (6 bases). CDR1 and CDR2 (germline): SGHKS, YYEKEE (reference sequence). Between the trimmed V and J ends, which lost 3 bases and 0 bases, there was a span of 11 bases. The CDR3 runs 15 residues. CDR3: CASSYSGTSTDTQYF. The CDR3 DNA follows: TGTGCCAGCAGCTACTCAGGGACTAGCACAGATACGCAGTATTTT.

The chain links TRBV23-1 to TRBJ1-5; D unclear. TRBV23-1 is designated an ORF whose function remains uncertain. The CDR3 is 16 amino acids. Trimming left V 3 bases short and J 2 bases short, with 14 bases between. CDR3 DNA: TGCGCCAGCAGTCATAAAAGGGTGGAGGGCAATCAGCCCCAGCATTTT. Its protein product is CASSHKRVEGNQPQHF.

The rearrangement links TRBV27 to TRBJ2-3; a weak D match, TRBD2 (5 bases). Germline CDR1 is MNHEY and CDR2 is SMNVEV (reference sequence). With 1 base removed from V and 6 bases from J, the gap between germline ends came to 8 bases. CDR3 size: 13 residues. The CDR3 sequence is CASSLYGEDTQYF. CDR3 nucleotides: TGTGCCAGCAGTTTATACGGGGAGGATACGCAGTATTTT.

CDR3 sequence (DNA): TGCGCCAGCAGCTTGGGGGGGCAGAACACCGGGGAGCTGTTTTTT. It translates to CASSLGGQNTGELFF. The rearrangement uses TRBV5-1 and TRBJ2-2; tentative D call: TRBD1 (6 bases). Trimming cost V 0 bases and J 1 base, with 7 bases left between them. Germline CDR1 and CDR2: SGHRS and YFSETQ. The CDR3 consists of 15 residues.

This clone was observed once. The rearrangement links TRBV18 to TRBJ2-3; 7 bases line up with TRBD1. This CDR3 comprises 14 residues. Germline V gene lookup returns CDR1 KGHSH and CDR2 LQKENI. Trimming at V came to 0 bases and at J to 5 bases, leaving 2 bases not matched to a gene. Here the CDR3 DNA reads TGTGCCAGCTCACCACCAGGGGGCCTAGATACGCAGTATTTT. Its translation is CASSPPGGLDTQYF.

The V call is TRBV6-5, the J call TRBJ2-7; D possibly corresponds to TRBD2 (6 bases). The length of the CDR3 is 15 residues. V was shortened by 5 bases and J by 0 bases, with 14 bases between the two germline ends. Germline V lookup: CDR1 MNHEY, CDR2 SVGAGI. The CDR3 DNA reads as TGTGCCAGCAGTACCCGCAGGAGGGTCTCCTACGAGCAGTACTTC. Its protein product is CASSTRRRVSYEQYF.

The chain's CDR3 is CASTYTGVNTEAFF. CDR3 bases: TGTGCCAGTACCTACACAGGGGTGAACACTGAAGCTTTCTTT. This chain links TRBV19 with TRBJ1-1; TRBD1 agrees at 7 bases. The CDR3 has 14 residues. V lost 7 bases to trimming and J lost 0 bases; unmatched junction nucleotides: 5. The germline gives CDR1 LNHDA, CDR2 SQIVND (reference sequence).

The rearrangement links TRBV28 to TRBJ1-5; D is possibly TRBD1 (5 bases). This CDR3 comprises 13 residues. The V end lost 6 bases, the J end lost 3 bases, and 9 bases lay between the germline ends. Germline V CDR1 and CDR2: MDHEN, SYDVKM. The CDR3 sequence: CASRPGSNQPQHF. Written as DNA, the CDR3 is TGTGCCAGCAGGCCAGGGTCCAATCAGCCCCAGCATTTT.

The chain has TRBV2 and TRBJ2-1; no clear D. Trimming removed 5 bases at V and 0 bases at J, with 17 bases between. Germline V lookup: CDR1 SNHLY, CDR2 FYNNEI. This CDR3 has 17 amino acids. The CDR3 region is CASSIQDRLSSYNEQFF. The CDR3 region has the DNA TGTGCCAGCAGTATACAAGACCGACTTAGCTCCTACAATGAGCAGTTCTTC.

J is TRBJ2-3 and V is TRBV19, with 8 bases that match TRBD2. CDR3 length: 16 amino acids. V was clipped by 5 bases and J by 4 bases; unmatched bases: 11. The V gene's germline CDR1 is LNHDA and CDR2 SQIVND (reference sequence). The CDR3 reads CASSLMGGGLSDTQYF. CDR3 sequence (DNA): TGTGCCAGTAGTCTCATGGGCGGGGGGCTGTCAGATACGCAGTATTTT.

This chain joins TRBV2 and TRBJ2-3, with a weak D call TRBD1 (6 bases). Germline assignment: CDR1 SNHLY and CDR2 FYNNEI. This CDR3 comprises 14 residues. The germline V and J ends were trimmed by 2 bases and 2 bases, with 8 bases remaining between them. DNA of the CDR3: TGTGCCAGCAGTGAACAGGGGCCCACAGATACGCAGTATTTT. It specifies CASSEQGPTDTQYF.

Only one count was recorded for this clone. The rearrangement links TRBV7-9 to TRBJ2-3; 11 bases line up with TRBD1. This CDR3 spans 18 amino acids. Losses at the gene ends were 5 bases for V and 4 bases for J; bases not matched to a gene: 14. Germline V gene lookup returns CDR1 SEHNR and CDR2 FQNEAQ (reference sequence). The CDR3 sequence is CASSHPRDRGIGPDTQYF. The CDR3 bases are TGTGCCAGCAGCCACCCCCGGGACAGGGGGATAGGTCCAGATACGCAGTATTTT.

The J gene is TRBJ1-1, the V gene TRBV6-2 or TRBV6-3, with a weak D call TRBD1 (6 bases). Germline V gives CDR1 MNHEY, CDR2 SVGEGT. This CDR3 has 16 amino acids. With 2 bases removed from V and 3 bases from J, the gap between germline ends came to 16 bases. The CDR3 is CASSYPPTGRDTEAFF. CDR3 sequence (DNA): TGTGCCAGCAGTTACCCCCCTACAGGGAGGGACACTGAAGCTTTCTTT.

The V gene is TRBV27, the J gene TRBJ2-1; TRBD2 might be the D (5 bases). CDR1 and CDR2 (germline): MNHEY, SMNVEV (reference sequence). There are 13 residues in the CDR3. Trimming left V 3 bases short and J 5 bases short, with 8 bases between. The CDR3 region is CASSFGLNNEQFF. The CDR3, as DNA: TGTGCCAGCAGTTTCGGACTGAACAATGAGCAGTTCTTC.

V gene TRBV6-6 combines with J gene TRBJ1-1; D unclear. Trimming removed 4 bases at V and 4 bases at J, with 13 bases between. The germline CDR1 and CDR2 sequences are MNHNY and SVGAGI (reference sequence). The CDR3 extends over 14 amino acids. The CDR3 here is CASSSPTGGTEAFF. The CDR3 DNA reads TGTGCCAGCAGTTCCCCGACGGGAGGCACTGAAGCTTTCTTT.

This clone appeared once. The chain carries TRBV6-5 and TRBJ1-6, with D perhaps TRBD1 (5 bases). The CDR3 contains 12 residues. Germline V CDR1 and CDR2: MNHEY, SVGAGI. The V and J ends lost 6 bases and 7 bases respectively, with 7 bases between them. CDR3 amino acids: CASRQANSPLHF. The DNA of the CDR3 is TGTGCCAGCAGACAGGCGAATTCACCCCTCCACTTT.

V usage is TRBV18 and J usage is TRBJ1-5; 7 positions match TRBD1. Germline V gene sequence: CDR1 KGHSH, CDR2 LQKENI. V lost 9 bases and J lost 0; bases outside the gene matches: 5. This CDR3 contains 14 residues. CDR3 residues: CASRGQSSNQPQHF. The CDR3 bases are TGTGCCAGTAGGGGACAGTCTAGCAATCAGCCCCAGCATTTT.

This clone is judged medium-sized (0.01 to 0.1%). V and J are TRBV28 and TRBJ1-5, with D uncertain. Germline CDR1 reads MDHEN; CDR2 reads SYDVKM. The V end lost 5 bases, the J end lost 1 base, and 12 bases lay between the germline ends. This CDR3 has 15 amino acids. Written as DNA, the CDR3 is TGTGCCAGCAGTCCACTTAGAGGGAGCAATCAGCCCCAGCATTTT. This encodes CASSPLRGSNQPQHF.

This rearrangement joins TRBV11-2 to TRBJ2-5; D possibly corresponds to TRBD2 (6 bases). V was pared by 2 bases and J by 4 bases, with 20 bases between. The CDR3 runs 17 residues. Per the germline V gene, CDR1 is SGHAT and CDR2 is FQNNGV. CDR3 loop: CASSLPPRRRGGETQYF. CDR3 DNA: TGTGCCAGCAGCTTACCACCTAGGAGGAGGGGCGGAGAGACCCAGTACTTC.